This T cell receptor beta chain was retrieved from a study of T cells after yellow fever vaccination. Overall study context: With SMART-Seq v4 Ultra Low Input, the fractions containing low cell numbers were prepared.

TCRdb used MiXCR to reprocess the 5' RACE reads, holding one entry per CDR3 protein. Found here are about 340,000 distinct CDR3 sequences, over 8% of them singletons; the top ten hold roughly 17%. Trimming cost V 3 bases and J 6 bases, with 11 bases left between them. CDR1 and CDR2 from the germline V gene are DFQATT and SNEGSKA (reference sequence). The length of the CDR3 is 12 residues. Only a few counts were recorded for this clonotype. The antigen is undetermined. Findings and caveats of the study: Weaker overall was a secondary response that nonetheless peaked faster, on day 5 versus 15. Some clonotypes, a small share, were shared between CD4 and CD8 compartments. Subsequent to the booster, the majority of primary-vaccination clones reappeared (around 96% CD4, around 85% CD8).

The chain uses TRBV20-1 and TRBJ2-5; possible D gene TRBD2, 5 bases. This receptor was taken from a young man who received the YFV17D yellow fever vaccine. The sequenced sample was PBMCs, obtained on the day of the first yellow fever vaccination. CDR3: CSASEEAKTQYF. The CDR3, as DNA: TGCAGTGCTAGTGAGGAGGCGAAGACCCAGTACTTC.